This T cell receptor (beta chain) was documented in a study of shared clonotypes between healthy human individuals. Study-level points and caveats: It was anticipated that sequencing depth would influence how many clonotypes donors shared. With few donors, the genetic and exposure-history diversity represented was limited.

CDR1 and CDR2 (germline): MNHNY, SVGAGI (reference sequence). V was trimmed by 4 bases and J by 8 bases, leaving 14 bases between them. The CDR3 is 13 residues long. Assay execution took place at the deep level. TCRdb's table, derived via immunoSEQ multiplex PCR, lists solely in-frame clones and lacks some. Of under 350,000 clones in the sample, around 86% were seen once. In this sample, this clone turned up a few times. Its antigen is currently unknown. Sequenced input: memory CD8+ T cells sorted from blood. The sample's subset: CD45RO+ cells pooled with CCR7-negative TemRA cells. This TCR came from a man between 18 and 29 years old in good health. The V call is TRBV6-6, the J call TRBJ1-1; D is uncertain. The CDR3 loop is CASSWPEEGEAFF. In nucleotides, the CDR3 is TGTGCCAGCAGTTGGCCTGAGGAGGGAGAAGCTTTCTTT.